The 21 T cell receptor beta chains listed next were all sequenced from one sample in a study of control samples from healthy donors and cancer patients. Assay used: immunoSEQ multiplex PCR; TCRdb lists only in-frame clones, some missing. The sample lists around 70,000 clones; more than 80% were seen once. The sequencing sample was made of blood. These receptors all stem from a man between 60 and 70 years old in good health.

The chain couples TRBV2 to TRBJ1-2; maybe TRBD1 (6 bases). The CDR3 is 13 residues long. The germline V gene encodes CDR1 SNHLY and CDR2 FYNNEI. Trimming left V 8 bases short and J 1 base short, with 11 bases between. The CDR3 coding sequence is TGTGCCAGCGCAACAGGGATTAACTATGGCTACACCTTC. Amino acids: CASATGINYGYTF.

In its sample, this clone was seen once. This chain joins TRBV13 and TRBJ2-3; 11 bases fit TRBD2. This CDR3 contains 16 residues. J was trimmed by 3 bases and V by 1 base; bases with no gene match: 3. Germline V gives CDR1 PRHDT, CDR2 FYEKMQ (reference sequence). The CDR3 is CASSLAGLAETDTQYF. CDR3 nucleotides: TGTGCCAGCAGCTTAGCGGGACTAGCGGAGACAGATACGCAGTATTTT.

The J gene is TRBJ2-1, the V gene TRBV6-1, with 7 bases lining up with TRBD2. With V trimmed by 0 bases and J by 6 bases, 8 bases remained unmatched. CDR1 and CDR2 from the germline V gene are MNHNS and SASEGT. The CDR3 extends over 16 amino acids. This CDR3 is CASSEASGLVGNEQFF. CDR3 coding DNA: TGTGCCAGCAGTGAAGCATCCGGACTAGTGGGCAATGAGCAGTTCTTC.

V is TRBV12-3 or TRBV12-4 and J is TRBJ2-7; unclear D gene. CDR3 length equals 11 residues. V lost 6 bases to trimming and J lost 6 bases, with 9 bases between them. CDR3 sequence: CASSPSFEQYF. The CDR3 region has the DNA TGTGCCAGCAGCCCAAGCTTCGAGCAGTACTTC.

This chain connects TRBV19 to TRBJ2-2; TRBD1 might be the D (6 bases). The germline V and J ends were trimmed by 8 bases and 1 base, with 14 bases remaining between them. Germline V gene lookup returns CDR1 LNHDA and CDR2 SQIVND (reference sequence). There are 15 residues in the CDR3. The DNA for the CDR3 is TGTGCCAGTTCCCCAGGCAGGGGGAACACCGGGGAGCTGTTTTTT. Translation gives CASSPGRGNTGELFF.

The V gene is TRBV18, the J gene TRBJ2-1; possible D gene TRBD2, 5 bases. Trimming left V 5 bases short and J 5 bases short, with 10 bases between. Germline V gene lookup returns CDR1 KGHSH and CDR2 LQKENI. The CDR3 totals 13 residues. CDR3 coding DNA: TGTGCCAGCTCAGTATCGCGGGACAATGAGCAGTTCTTC. It is translated as CASSVSRDNEQFF.

The chain is built from TRBV7-2 and TRBJ2-3; D unresolved. The germline gives CDR1 SGHTA, CDR2 FQGNSA. Trimming left V 5 bases short and J 8 bases short, with 20 bases between. The CDR3 loop spans 15 amino acids. The CDR3 loop reads CASSPRRGGSGTQYF. The CDR3 bases are TGTGCCAGCAGCCCCCGCAGAGGTGGGTCGGGTACGCAGTATTTT.

With regard to this clone: The CDR3 does not close with the conserved phenylalanine or tryptophan, likely indicating a read error. V and J are TRBV5-4 and TRBJ1-2; 8 positions match TRBD1. CDR1 is SGHNT, CDR2 YYREEE, per germline (reference sequence). With V trimmed by 4 bases and J by 8 bases, 13 bases remained unmatched. This CDR3 contains 15 residues. The CDR3 coding sequence is TGTGCCAGCAGCCCACCCGGACAGGGATTTCGGGGCTACACCCTC. Protein product: CASSPPGQGFRGYTL.

The chain couples TRBV7-2 to TRBJ2-2; D might be TRBD1 (5 bases). The CDR3 extends over 15 amino acids. CDR1 is SGHTA and CDR2 is FQGNSA in the germline V gene. Trimming took 3 bases from V and 5 from J, leaving 13 bases between them. CDR3 in DNA: TGTGCCAGCAGCTTCCTCCAGGGCTTAACCGGGGAGCTGTTTTTT. It codes for CASSFLQGLTGELFF.

The chain employs TRBV3-1 (or the pseudogene TRBV3-2) and TRBJ2-1, with 7 bases aligning to TRBD2. The CDR3 extends over 15 amino acids. The V and J ends lost 3 bases and 0 bases, in that order; junction bases with no gene match: 2. Germline loops: CDR1 LGHDT, CDR2 YNNKEL (reference sequence). The CDR3 nucleotides read TGTGCCAGCAGCCAGGGCGGGAGCTCCTACAATGAGCAGTTCTTC. Amino acid sequence: CASSQGGSSYNEQFF.

This clone was counted only a few times. The rearrangement uses TRBV20-1 and TRBJ2-1, with a tentative D call TRBD2 (6 bases). V was clipped by 3 bases and J by 5 bases, with 11 bases between them. Germline CDR1 is DFQATT and CDR2 is SNEGSKA (reference sequence). The CDR3 covers 13 residues. CDR3 sequence: CSASRDFDNEQFF. CDR3 DNA: TGCAGTGCTAGTAGGGACTTCGACAATGAGCAGTTCTTC.

J is TRBJ2-1 and V is TRBV7-6; tentatively, D is TRBD1 or TRBD2 (7 bases each). Germline values: CDR1 SGHVS, CDR2 FNYEAQ. The CDR3 is 16 residues long. V was cut by 5 bases and J by 8 bases, with 22 bases left in between. The CDR3 loop reads CASSPGGGGSIYEQFF. In DNA, the CDR3 is TGTGCCAGCAGCCCAGGGGGGGGCGGGAGTATCTATGAGCAGTTCTTC.

The rearrangement uses TRBV7-9 and TRBJ1-1; 7 nucleotides match TRBD1. The CDR3 is 14 residues long. CDR1 and CDR2 from the germline V gene are SEHNR and FQNEAQ (reference sequence). With 2 bases clipped from V and 11 bases from J, the junction kept 11 bases outside the gene matches. CDR3 coding DNA: TGTGCCAGCAGCTTACATCCGGGACAGTCGAGGGCTTTCTTT. This gives the protein CASSLHPGQSRAFF.

This clone was picked up one time. Other DNA sequences of this sample code for an identical CDR3. The gene calls are TRBV12-3 or TRBV12-4 and TRBJ2-1; D not certain. V lost 1 base, J lost 4 bases, and 2 bases lay in between. This CDR3 has 12 residues. This chain's CDR3 is CASSLGYNEQFF. The DNA for the CDR3 is TGTGCCAGCAGTTTAGGGTACAATGAGCAGTTCTTC.

The chain carries TRBV19 and TRBJ1-6; D remains unclear. CDR3 length: 12 amino acids. Trimming left V 9 bases short and J 2 bases short, with 5 bases between. CDR1 and CDR2 (germline): LNHDA, SQIVND (reference sequence). The CDR3 sequence is CASRAYNSPLHF. CDR3 DNA: TGTGCCAGCCGGGCCTATAATTCACCCCTCCACTTT.

The chain carries TRBV7-9 and TRBJ1-3, with D perhaps TRBD1 (6 bases). The germline V gene encodes CDR1 SEHNR and CDR2 FQNEAQ (reference sequence). This CDR3 region has 15 residues. Trimming stripped 2 bases from V and 2 bases from J, with 10 bases between. Here the CDR3 reads CASSLRGSTGNTIYF. CDR3 nucleotides: TGTGCCAGCAGCTTAAGGGGGTCTACTGGAAACACCATATATTTT.

This chain uses TRBV27 with TRBJ1-2; TRBD1 is a possible D gene (6 bases). The CDR3 sequence is 16 residues long. Germline values: CDR1 MNHEY, CDR2 SMNVEV (reference sequence). The V gene lost 3 bases and the J gene lost 5 bases, with 19 bases spanning the gap. The CDR3 DNA is TGTGCCAGCAGTTTCACCTCCCAAGCAGGGGCTTATGGCTACACCTTC. Protein sequence: CASSFTSQAGAYGYTF.

The rearrangement uses TRBV6-5 and TRBJ1-2; a possible D gene is TRBD1 (5 bases). CDR3 length: 11 residues. Germline-derived CDR1 and CDR2 are MNHEY and SVGAGI. V lost 7 bases to trimming and J lost 7 bases, with 10 bases between them. The CDR3 DNA follows: TGTGCCAGCAACGAGGGGTTTGGCTACACCTTC. The encoded protein is CASNEGFGYTF.

The chain uses TRBV5-4 and TRBJ2-1; 13 nucleotides line up with TRBD2. There are 16 residues in the CDR3. V lost 0 bases to trimming and J lost 10 bases; unmatched junction nucleotides: 7. Germline CDR1 reads SGHNT; CDR2 reads YYREEE (reference sequence). This chain's CDR3 is CASSLAGGLAGEEQFF. The DNA for the CDR3 is TGTGCCAGCAGCTTGGCCGGTGGACTAGCGGGAGAAGAGCAGTTCTTC.

This rearrangement joins TRBV27 to TRBJ1-1; 8 bases align to TRBD1. J gave up 4 bases and V 5 bases, and 12 bases lay outside the gene matches. Germline V gene sequence: CDR1 MNHEY, CDR2 SMNVEV (reference sequence). The CDR3 is 16 amino acids. The CDR3 DNA sequence: TGTGCCAGCAGTCCCGGACAGGGCCGATCCAGCACTGAAGCTTTCTTT. Translated, it gives CASSPGQGRSSTEAFF.

The chain joins TRBV6-5 to TRBJ1-2; tentatively, D is TRBD1 (5 bases). The CDR3 loop spans 12 amino acids. The ends were cut back, 7 bases at V and 2 bases at J, with 8 bases in the middle. Per the germline V gene, CDR1 is MNHEY and CDR2 is SVGAGI. CDR3 amino acids: CASNQGNYGYTF. The CDR3, as DNA: TGTGCCAGCAACCAGGGAAACTATGGCTACACCTTC.